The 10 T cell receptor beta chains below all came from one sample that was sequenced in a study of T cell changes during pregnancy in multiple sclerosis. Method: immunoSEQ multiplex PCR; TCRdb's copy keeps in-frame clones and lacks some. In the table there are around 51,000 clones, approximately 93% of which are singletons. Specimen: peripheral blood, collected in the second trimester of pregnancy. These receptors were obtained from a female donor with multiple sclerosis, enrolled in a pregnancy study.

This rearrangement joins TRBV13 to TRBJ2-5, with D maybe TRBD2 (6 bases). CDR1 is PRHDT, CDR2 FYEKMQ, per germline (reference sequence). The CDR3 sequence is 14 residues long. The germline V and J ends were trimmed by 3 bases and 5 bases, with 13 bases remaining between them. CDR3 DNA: TGTGCCAGCAGCTTTGGGGGGTGGGGCGAGACCCAGTACTTC. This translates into CASSFGGWGETQYF.

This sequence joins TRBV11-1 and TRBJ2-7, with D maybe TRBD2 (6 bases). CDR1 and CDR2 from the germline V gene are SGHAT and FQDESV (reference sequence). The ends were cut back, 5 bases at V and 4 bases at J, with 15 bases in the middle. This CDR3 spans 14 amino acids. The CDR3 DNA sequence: TGTGCCAGCAGCCCCGGGACTCATCCATACGAGCAGTACTTC. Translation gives CASSPGTHPYEQYF.

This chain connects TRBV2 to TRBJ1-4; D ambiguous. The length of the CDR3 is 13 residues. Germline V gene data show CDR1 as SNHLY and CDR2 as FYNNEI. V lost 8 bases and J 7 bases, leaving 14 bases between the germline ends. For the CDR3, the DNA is TGTGCCAGCGCTGGGTCAAGGAGTGAAAAACTGTTTTTT. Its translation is CASAGSRSEKLFF. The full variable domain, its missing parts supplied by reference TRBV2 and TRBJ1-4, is EPEVTQTPSHQVTQMGQEVILRCVPISNHLYFYWYRQILGQKVEFLVSFYNNEISEKSEIFDDQFSVERPDGSNFTLKIRSTKLEDSAMYFCASAGSRSEKLFFGSGTQLSVL.

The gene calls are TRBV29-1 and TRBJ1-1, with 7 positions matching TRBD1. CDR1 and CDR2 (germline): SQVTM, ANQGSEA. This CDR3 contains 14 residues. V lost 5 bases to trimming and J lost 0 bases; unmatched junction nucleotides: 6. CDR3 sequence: CSVNRQGMNTEAFF. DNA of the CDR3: TGCAGCGTTAACCGACAGGGAATGAACACTGAAGCTTTCTTT.

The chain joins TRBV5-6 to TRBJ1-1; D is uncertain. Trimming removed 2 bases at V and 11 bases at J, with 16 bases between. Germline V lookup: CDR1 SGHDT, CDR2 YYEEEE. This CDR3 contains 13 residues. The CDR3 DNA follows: TGTGCCAGCAGCTTAGGAACGGGAGTTCGGGCTTTCTTT. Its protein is CASSLGTGVRAFF.

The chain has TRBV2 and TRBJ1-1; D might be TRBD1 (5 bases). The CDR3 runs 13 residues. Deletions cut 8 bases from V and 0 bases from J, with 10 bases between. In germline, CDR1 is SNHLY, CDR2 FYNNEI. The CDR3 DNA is TGTGCCAGCGGGGCGGTTATGAACACTGAAGCTTTCTTT. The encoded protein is CASGAVMNTEAFF.

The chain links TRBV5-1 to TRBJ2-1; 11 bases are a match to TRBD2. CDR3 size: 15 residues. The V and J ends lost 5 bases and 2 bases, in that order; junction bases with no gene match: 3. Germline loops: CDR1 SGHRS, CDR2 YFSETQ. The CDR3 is CASSPSGGTYNEQFF. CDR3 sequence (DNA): TGCGCCAGCAGTCCTAGCGGGGGGACCTACAATGAGCAGTTCTTC.

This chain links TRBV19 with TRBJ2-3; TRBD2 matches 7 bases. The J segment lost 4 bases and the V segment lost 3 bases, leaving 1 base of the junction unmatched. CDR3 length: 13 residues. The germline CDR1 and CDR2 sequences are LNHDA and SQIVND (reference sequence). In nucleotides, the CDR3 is TGTGCCAGTAGTATCCTAGCGGCAGATACGCAGTATTTT. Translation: CASSILAADTQYF.

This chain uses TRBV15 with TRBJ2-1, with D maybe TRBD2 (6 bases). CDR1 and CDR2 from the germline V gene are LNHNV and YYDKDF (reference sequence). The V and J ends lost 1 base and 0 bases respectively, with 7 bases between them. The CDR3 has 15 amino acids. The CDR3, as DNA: TGTGCCACCAGCAGAGGGCGGGACTCCTACAATGAGCAGTTCTTC. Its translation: CATSRGRDSYNEQFF.

CDR3 loop: CASSMSRADTQYF. The CDR3 DNA reads as TGTGCCAGTAGTATGAGCAGGGCGGATACGCAGTATTTT. This chain joins TRBV19 and TRBJ2-3; TRBD1 might be the D (5 bases). This CDR3 contains 13 residues. V was cut by 3 bases and J by 6 bases, with 10 bases left in between. CDR1 and CDR2 from the germline V gene are LNHDA and SQIVND (reference sequence). The full variable domain, its missing parts supplied by reference TRBV19 and TRBJ2-3, is DGGITQSPKYLFRKEGQNVTLSCEQNLNHDAMYWYRQDPGQGLRLIYYSQIVNDFQKGDIAEGYSVSREKKESFPLTVTSAQKNPTAFYLCASSMSRADTQYFGPGTRLTVL.